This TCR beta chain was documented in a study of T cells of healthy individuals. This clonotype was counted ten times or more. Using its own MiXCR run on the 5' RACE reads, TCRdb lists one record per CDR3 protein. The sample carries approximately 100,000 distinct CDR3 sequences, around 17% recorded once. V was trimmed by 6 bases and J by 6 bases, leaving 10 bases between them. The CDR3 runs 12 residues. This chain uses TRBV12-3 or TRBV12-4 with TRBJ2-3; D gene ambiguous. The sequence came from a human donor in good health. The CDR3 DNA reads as TGTGCCAGCAGACTCACACCGGATACGCAGTATTTT. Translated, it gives CASRLTPDTQYF.